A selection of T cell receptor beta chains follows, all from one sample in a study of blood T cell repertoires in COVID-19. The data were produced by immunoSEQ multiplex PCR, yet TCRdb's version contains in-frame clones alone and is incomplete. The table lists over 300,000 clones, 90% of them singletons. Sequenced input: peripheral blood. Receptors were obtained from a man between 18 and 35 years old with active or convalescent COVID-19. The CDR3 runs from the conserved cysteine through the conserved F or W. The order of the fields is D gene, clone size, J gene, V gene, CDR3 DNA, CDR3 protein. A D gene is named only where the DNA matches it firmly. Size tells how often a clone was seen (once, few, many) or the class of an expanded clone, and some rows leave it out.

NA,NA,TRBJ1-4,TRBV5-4,TGTGCCAGCAGCTTGGCCAGGGGTGAAAAACTGTTTTTT,CASSLARGEKLFF
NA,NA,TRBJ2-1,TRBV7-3,TGTGCCAGCAGCGCCGAACTGGGGCCATTCAATGAGCAGTTCTTC,CASSAELGPFNEQFF
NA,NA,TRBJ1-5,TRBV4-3,TGCGCCAGCAGCCAAGATTTCGGTATAGTAAGTCAGCCCCAGCATTTT,CASSQDFGIVSQPQHF
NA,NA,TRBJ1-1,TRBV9,TGTGCCAGCAGCGCACCCAGAGGGGGGGTGAACACTGAAGCTTTCTTT,CASSAPRGGVNTEAFF
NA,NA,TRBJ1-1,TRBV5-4,TGTGCCAGCAGCTTCGCTAGACGCAATATTAACACTGAAGCTTTCTTT,CASSFARRNINTEAFF
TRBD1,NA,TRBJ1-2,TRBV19,TGTGCCAGTACCATCGTCGGGACAGGTAGCCTAGACTATGGCTACACCTTC,CASTIVGTGSLDYGYTF
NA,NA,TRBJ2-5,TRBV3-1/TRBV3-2,TGTGCCAGCAGTTTGGACGGAGGTTGGACCCAGTACTTC,CASSLDGGWTQYF
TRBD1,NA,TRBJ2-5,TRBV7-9,TGTGCCAGCAGCTTAGACAGGGGGGTCCCTGAGACCCAGTACTTC,CASSLDRGVPETQYF
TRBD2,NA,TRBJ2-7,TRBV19,TGTGCCAGTAACGGACTAGCCCGACCCTACGAGCAGTACTTC,CASNGLARPYEQYF
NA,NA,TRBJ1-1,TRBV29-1,TGCAGCGCAGCAGGGGTTTCTACCGAAGCTTTCTTT,CSAAGVSTEAFF
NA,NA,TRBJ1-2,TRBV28,TGTGCCAGCAGTCCTGTAACAGGGAATTCGAACTATGGCTACACCTTC,CASSPVTGNSNYGYTF
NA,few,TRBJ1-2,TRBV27,TGTGCCAGCAGTTTCAGGGCAGGATCTGGCTACACCTTC,CASSFRAGSGYTF
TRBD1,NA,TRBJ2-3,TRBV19,TGTGCCAGTAGGGAGGACAGGGGTCGTGCAGATACGCAGTATTTT,CASREDRGRADTQYF
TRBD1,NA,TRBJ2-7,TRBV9,TGTGCCAGCAGCGTAGACAGGGGGCTCGAGCAGTACTTC,CASSVDRGLEQYF
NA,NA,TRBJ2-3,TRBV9,TGTGCCAGCAGCCTACCTCCTAGCGAAAGCACAGATACGCAGTATTTT,CASSLPPSESTDTQYF
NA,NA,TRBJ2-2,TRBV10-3,TGTGCCATCAGTGGTAATGTGGGGGCTGACACCGGGGAGCTGTTTTTT,CAISGNVGADTGELFF
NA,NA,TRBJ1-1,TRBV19,TGTGCCAGTAGTATAGGGGGGCAGGGTGGACGGAGGAACACTGAAGCTTTCTTT,CASSIGGQGGRRNTEAFF
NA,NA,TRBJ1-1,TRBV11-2,TGTGCCAGCAGCTCCCGACCAGGGAACACTGAAGCTTTCTTT,CASSSRPGNTEAFF
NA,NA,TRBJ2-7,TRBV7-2,TGTGCCAGCAGCTTAGCGAGGGCCTACGAGCAGTACTTC,CASSLARAYEQYF
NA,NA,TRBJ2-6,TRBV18,TGTGCCAGCTCACCAAGCACAGCTCCCTCTGGGGCCAACGTCCTGACTTTC,CASSPSTAPSGANVLTF
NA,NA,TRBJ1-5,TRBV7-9,TGTGCCAGCAGCCCAGCGAACAGGGGCAATCAGCCCCAGCATTTT,CASSPANRGNQPQHF
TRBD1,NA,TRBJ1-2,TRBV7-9,TGTGCCAGCAGCTCCTCGACAGGGCAGGGCTATGGCTACACCTTC,CASSSSTGQGYGYTF
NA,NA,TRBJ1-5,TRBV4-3,TGCGCCAGCAGCCCCGGTCGGGAAGCCCAGCCCCAGCATTTT,CASSPGREAQPQHF
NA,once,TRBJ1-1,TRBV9,TGTGCCAGCAGCGTAGACGGACAAGGGTACACTGAAGCTTTCTTT,CASSVDGQGYTEAFF
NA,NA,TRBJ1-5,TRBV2,TGTGCCAGCAGACAGGGCCCTAGTTCTCGGAATCAGCCCCAGCATTTT,CASRQGPSSRNQPQHF
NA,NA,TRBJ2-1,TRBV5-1,TGCGCCAGCAGCTTGTTTAGCGGGGACAGCTCCTACAATGAGCAGTTCTTC,CASSLFSGDSSYNEQFF
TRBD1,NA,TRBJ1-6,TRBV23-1,TGCGCCAGCAGTCACCGACCGACAGGGGTTAGGCCGAATTCACCCCTCCACTTT,CASSHRPTGVRPNSPLHF
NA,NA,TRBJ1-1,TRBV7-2,TGTGCCAGCAGCTGGACGGGATTGACTGAAGCTTTCTTT,CASSWTGLTEAFF
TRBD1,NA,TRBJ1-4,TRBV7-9,TGTGCCAGCAGCTTACAGGGGGGAAAACTGTTTTTT,CASSLQGGKLFF
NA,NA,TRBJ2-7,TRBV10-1,TGCGCCAGCAGTGGAGGCAGGGGAAACTACGAGCAGTACTTC,CASSGGRGNYEQYF
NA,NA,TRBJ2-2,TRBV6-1,TGTGCCAGCAGTGACACAGGGACCCGGATTTCCGGGGAGCTGTTTTTT,CASSDTGTRISGELFF
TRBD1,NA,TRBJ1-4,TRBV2,TGTGCCAGCAGAGACAGGGGGCTCGAAAAACTGTTTTTT,CASRDRGLEKLFF
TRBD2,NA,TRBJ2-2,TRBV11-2,TGTGCCAGCAGCCCTATAGCGGGAGTGGTTATTCGCACCGGGGAGCTGTTTTTT,CASSPIAGVVIRTGELFF
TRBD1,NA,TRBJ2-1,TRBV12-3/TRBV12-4,TGTGCCAGCAGGACAGGGGATGAGCAGTTCTTC,CASRTGDEQFF
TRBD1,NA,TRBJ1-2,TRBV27,TGTGCCAGCAGTTCAATGCCGCCGGGACAGGTCTCTGGCTACACCTTC,CASSSMPPGQVSGYTF
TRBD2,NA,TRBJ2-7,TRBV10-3,TGTGCCATCAGTGATAGGCGGGAGAGCTCCTACGAGCAGTACTTC,CAISDRRESSYEQYF